The present TCR beta chain was sequenced within a study of identical twins. General study results and limits: In zero-insertion analyses, partial confounding could arise from invariant MAIT and iNKT cells.

This clonotype appeared many times. Its antigen is still unknown. Everyone who gave samples was a healthy Caucasian. V was cut by 4 bases and J by 5 bases, with 14 bases left in between. CDR3 length equals 15 residues. Looked up from germline, CDR1 is SNHLY and CDR2 is FYNNEI. From the 5' RACE reads, TCRdb called clonotypes with MiXCR, one entry per CDR3 protein. The sample has 430,000 or so distinct CDR3 sequences, more than 20% seen once. The same specimen was also included in a second study, on T cells expressing NK-cell markers. That paper states: Restriction of sorting to alpha-beta TCR T cells was accomplished in several experiments using an anti-gamma-delta TCR antibody. A handful of donors showed these clonotypes also leading the CD3+CD56-NKG2C+ fraction.

The chain uses TRBV2 and TRBJ2-2; D is uncertain. This receptor was obtained from a woman aged 18-29 years in good health. Sequencing was done on a sample of CD4+ T cells sorted from blood. CDR3 in DNA: TGTGCCAGCAGTGCCTCGGGCATTTTGACCGGGGAGCTGTTTTTT. This codes for CASSASGILTGELFF.